A selection of T cell receptor beta chains follows, all from one sample in a study of CD8 T cells in ankylosing spondylitis. Using its own MiXCR run on the 5' RACE reads, TCRdb lists one record per CDR3 protein. This table holds roughly 700,000 distinct CDR3 sequences, over 15% found once. Material: blood, either unsorted or a sorted T cell fraction (not recorded which). The receptor set was obtained from a male donor with ankylosing spondylitis. The CDR3 runs from the conserved cysteine through the conserved F or W. A D gene is named only where the DNA matches it firmly. Rows give clone size only sometimes, using once, few, many, or a class for an expanded clone.

V gene: TRBV28
D gene: TRBD2
clone size: few
J gene: TRBJ2-3
CDR3 length: 17
CDR3 protein: CASSLFSFGGSGDTQYF
CDR3 DNA: TGTGCCAGCAGTTTATTCTCGTTTGGCGGGAGTGGAGATACGCAGTATTTT

V gene: TRBV20-1
D gene: -
clone size: few
J gene: TRBJ2-1
CDR3 length: 11
CDR3 protein: CSATQGPIPVF
CDR3 DNA: TGCAGTGCTACGCAGGGCCCCATTCCGGTCTTC

V gene: TRBV20-1
D gene: -
clone size: -
J gene: TRBJ2-4
CDR3 length: 14
CDR3 protein: CSARGGLAKNIQYF
CDR3 DNA: TGCAGCGCTAGAGGAGGACTAGCCAAAAACATTCAGTACTTC

V gene: TRBV20-1
D gene: -
clone size: few
J gene: TRBJ2-1
CDR3 length: 14
CDR3 protein: CSARDPSRSDEQFF
CDR3 DNA: TGCAGTGCTAGAGATCCATCTCGCTCCGATGAGCAGTTCTTC

V gene: TRBV7-3
D gene: -
clone size: few
J gene: TRBJ1-1
CDR3 length: 13
CDR3 protein: CASSFRRHTEAFF
CDR3 DNA: TGTGCCAGCAGCTTCCGGCGGCACACTGAAGCTTTCTTT

V gene: TRBV9
D gene: TRBD2
clone size: few
J gene: TRBJ2-1
CDR3 length: 16
CDR3 protein: CASSVTGTSGANEQFF
CDR3 DNA: TGTGCCAGCAGCGTAACCGGGACTAGCGGGGCCAATGAGCAGTTCTTC

V gene: TRBV7-9
D gene: -
clone size: many
J gene: TRBJ1-5
CDR3 length: 15
CDR3 protein: CASSFTGEINQPQHF
CDR3 DNA: TGTGCCAGCAGTTTTACCGGGGAGATCAATCAGCCCCAGCATTTT

V gene: TRBV2
D gene: TRBD2
clone size: once
J gene: TRBJ2-1
CDR3 length: 14
CDR3 protein: CASRELADYNEQFF
CDR3 DNA: TGTGCCAGCAGGGAACTAGCGGACTACAATGAGCAGTTCTTC

V gene: TRBV30
D gene: TRBD1
clone size: -
J gene: TRBJ2-7
CDR3 length: 14
CDR3 protein: CAWGRGTATYEQYF
CDR3 DNA: TGTGCCTGGGGTAGGGGGACAGCAACCTACGAGCAGTACTTC

V gene: TRBV30
D gene: -
clone size: few
J gene: TRBJ2-5
CDR3 length: 14
CDR3 protein: CAWSPLGAEETQYF
CDR3 DNA: TGTGCCTGGAGTCCTTTAGGGGCCGAAGAGACCCAGTACTTC

V gene: TRBV27
D gene: -
clone size: many
J gene: TRBJ2-7
CDR3 length: 13
CDR3 protein: CASSLSGVYEQYF
CDR3 DNA: TGCGCCAGCAGCTTGTCAGGGGTCTACGAGCAGTACTTC

V gene: TRBV13
D gene: -
clone size: -
J gene: TRBJ1-6
CDR3 length: 15
CDR3 protein: CASSQGINYNSPLHF
CDR3 DNA: TGTGCCAGCAGCCAGGGGATAAACTATAATTCACCCCTCCACTTT

V gene: TRBV11-2
D gene: -
clone size: -
J gene: TRBJ2-7
CDR3 length: 13
CDR3 protein: CASSMGTRYEQYF
CDR3 DNA: TGTGCCAGCAGCATGGGGACACGTTACGAGCAGTACTTC

V gene: TRBV5-1
D gene: -
clone size: -
J gene: TRBJ2-5
CDR3 length: 14
CDR3 protein: CASSGWQQEETQYF
CDR3 DNA: TGCGCCAGCAGCGGGTGGCAGCAGGAAGAGACCCAGTACTTC

V gene: TRBV4-2
D gene: TRBD2
clone size: -
J gene: TRBJ2-3
CDR3 length: 19
CDR3 protein: CASSQVISGGAVSLDTQYF
CDR3 DNA: TGTGCCAGCAGCCAAGTCATCAGCGGGGGGGCTGTTAGTCTAGATACGCAGTATTTT

V gene: TRBV25-1
D gene: -
clone size: -
J gene: TRBJ2-5
CDR3 length: 10
CDR3 protein: CASSEDNQYF
CDR3 DNA: TGTGCCAGCAGTGAGGATAACCAGTACTTC

V gene: TRBV4-3
D gene: -
clone size: many
J gene: TRBJ1-1
CDR3 length: 16
CDR3 protein: CASSHDRRSEYTEAFF
CDR3 DNA: TGCGCCAGCTCGCATGACAGGCGCTCCGAATACACTGAAGCTTTCTTT

V gene: TRBV25-1
D gene: -
clone size: -
J gene: TRBJ2-7
CDR3 length: 11
CDR3 protein: CASSNNHEQYF
CDR3 DNA: TGTGCCAGCAGTAACAACCACGAGCAGTACTTC

V gene: TRBV18
D gene: TRBD2
clone size: -
J gene: TRBJ2-3
CDR3 length: 16
CDR3 protein: CASSPQLAGSTDTQYF
CDR3 DNA: TGTGCCAGCTCACCTCAACTAGCGGGTAGCACAGATACGCAGTATTTT

V gene: TRBV27
D gene: -
clone size: few
J gene: TRBJ2-3
CDR3 length: 17
CDR3 protein: CASRSPLRGYRTDTQYF
CDR3 DNA: TGTGCCAGCAGATCTCCTCTCCGCGGATATCGCACAGATACGCAGTATTTT

V gene: TRBV4-3
D gene: -
clone size: few
J gene: TRBJ2-1
CDR3 length: 14
CDR3 protein: CASATGTAYNEQFF
CDR3 DNA: TGCGCCAGCGCCACCGGGACTGCATACAATGAGCAGTTCTTC

V gene: TRBV25-1
D gene: TRBD1
clone size: -
J gene: TRBJ1-1
CDR3 length: 15
CDR3 protein: CASIPTGKPNTEAFF
CDR3 DNA: TGTGCCAGCATTCCGACAGGGAAGCCAAACACTGAAGCTTTCTTT

V gene: TRBV20-1
D gene: TRBD2
clone size: -
J gene: TRBJ2-3
CDR3 length: 16
CDR3 protein: CSAIPLTSGSTDTQYF
CDR3 DNA: TGCAGTGCTATTCCCTTGACTAGCGGGAGCACAGATACGCAGTATTTT